Included here is one T cell receptor beta chain sequence, with context. Healthy donors constituted the control group, matched for age and sex. CD8+ and CD4+ T cells were negatively isolated; TEMRA cells were FACS-enriched. Looked up from germline, CDR1 is SGHNT and CDR2 is YYREEE (reference sequence). Unmatched junction bases numbered 12, after V lost 0 bases and J lost 0 bases. CDR3 length: 20 residues. Reverse transcription of about 0.5 to 1 ug RNA was carried out with random hexamers. The amplification used immunoSEQ multiplex PCR on TCR beta CDR3; it spanned 54 Vbeta and 13 Jbeta. MiXCR was run by TCRdb on the immunoSEQ multiplex PCR reads, yielding one entry per CDR3 protein. Seen here are fewer than 65,000 distinct CDR3 sequences, approximately 90% observed once, and the top ten hold roughly 0.19%. This entry comes from a study of CD8 T cells in Susac syndrome.

The V gene is TRBV5-4, the J gene TRBJ2-6, with 7 bases identical to TRBD1. The sequencing sample was made of CD8+ T cells from PBMCs. This clonotype originated in a human donor in good health. The CDR3, as DNA: TGTGCCAGCAGCTTGGTGGGGACAGCGCCTCTTAGCTCTGGGGCCAACGTCCTGACTTTC. This sequence encodes CASSLVGTAPLSSGANVLTF.